This T cell receptor beta chain was sequenced for a study of brain T cells in children with intractable seizures. Only cases whose brain tissue showed the highest T cell transcript signatures were sequenced. Pre-surgery treatment included at least one anti-epileptic drug. On this clone: Its cognate antigen is unknown.

The CDR3 spans 13 residues. The V end lost 5 bases, the J end lost 4 bases, and 12 bases lay between the germline ends. CDR1 SNHLY and CDR2 FYNNEI come from the germline V gene. Study-level findings and limits: Patients' HCMV serostatus was unknown; virus specificity rests on CDR3 similarity alone. Clones missing pre-surgery may reflect undersampling of that blood sample.

Some clones are missing from TCRdb's copy, which holds only in-frame ones; the method was immunoSEQ multiplex PCR. The sample yields roughly 69,000 clones, approximately 95% seen once. The rearrangement joins TRBV2 to TRBJ2-7; D might be TRBD2 (6 bases). The receptor was isolated from a boy under three years old with focal cortical dysplasia and intractable seizures. This sample comprised peripheral blood, obtained at surgery. The CDR3 is CASSPDYLYEQYF. CDR3 DNA sequence: TGTGCCAGCAGTCCGGACTATTTGTACGAGCAGTACTTC. The full variable domain, its missing parts supplied by reference TRBV2 and TRBJ2-7, is EPEVTQTPSHQVTQMGQEVILRCVPISNHLYFYWYRQILGQKVEFLVSFYNNEISEKSEIFDDQFSVERPDGSNFTLKIRSTKLEDSAMYFCASSPDYLYEQYFGPGTRLTVT.